The 10 T cell receptor beta chains listed next were all sequenced from one sample in a study of cytomegalovirus exposure and HLA in healthy donors. Use of 60 Vbeta and 13 Jbeta primers characterized the PCR. Using immunoSEQ multiplex PCR, the repertoire was profiled, and TCRdb retains in-frame clones only, with some absent. This sample has 150,000 to 200,000 clones, with nearly 80% found just once. The sequencing sample was made of PBMCs. These receptors were taken from a man in his fifties in good health and CMV-seropositive.

The chain couples TRBV6-5 to TRBJ1-2, with a tentative D call TRBD1 (5 bases). Between the trimmed V and J ends, which lost 3 bases and 2 bases, there was a span of 10 bases. CDR1 is MNHEY and CDR2 is SVGAGI in the germline V gene. The CDR3 totals 14 residues. CDR3 amino acids: CASSYSRQNYGYTF. The CDR3 region has the DNA TGTGCCAGCAGTTATTCGAGACAGAACTATGGCTACACCTTC.

The chain has TRBV28 and TRBJ2-2, with 9 positions matching TRBD1. Trimming removed 5 bases from V and 3 bases from J; junction bases left unmatched: 16. Germline CDR1 and CDR2: MDHEN and SYDVKM. This CDR3 comprises 19 residues. In DNA, the CDR3 is TGTGCCAGCAGTCCTCTGACCCGGGACAGGGTATTGGACACCGGGGAGCTGTTTTTT. Translating it yields CASSPLTRDRVLDTGELFF.

This chain links TRBV15 with TRBJ2-3, with 8 nucleotides matching TRBD2. This CDR3 spans 16 amino acids. V lost 4 bases, J lost 0 bases, and 6 bases stayed unmatched. Germline CDR1 reads LNHNV; CDR2 reads YYDKDF (reference sequence). As DNA, the CDR3 is TGTGCCACCAGCACCCGGCGGGGGGCGAGCACAGATACGCAGTATTTT. It is translated as CATSTRRGASTDTQYF.

The V gene is TRBV28, the J gene TRBJ2-1; D remains unclear. Trimming removed 0 bases from V and 0 bases from J, with 9 bases in between. The germline gives CDR1 MDHEN, CDR2 SYDVKM. The CDR3 sequence is 16 residues long. The CDR3 is CASSLWSGTSYNEQFF. CDR3 coding DNA: TGTGCCAGCAGTTTATGGTCAGGAACCTCCTACAATGAGCAGTTCTTC.

This sequence joins TRBV15 and TRBJ2-1; 7 positions match TRBD2. Germline V gene lookup returns CDR1 LNHNV and CDR2 YYDKDF (reference sequence). CDR3 length: 15 amino acids. Trimming at V came to 0 bases and at J to 4 bases, leaving 3 bases not matched to a gene. The CDR3 DNA sequence: TGTGCCACCAGCAGAGATCAAGCGGGATACAATGAGCAGTTCTTC. Translating gives CATSRDQAGYNEQFF.

DNA for the CDR3: TGCGCCAGCAGTCAAACAGGGGAACTACCCGACTACGAGCAGTACGTC. The encoded protein is CASSQTGELPDYEQYV. This chain uses TRBV23-1 with TRBJ2-7; 7 bases are shared with TRBD1. TRBV23-1 is an ORF, and what it does is uncertain. This CDR3 spans 16 amino acids. With V trimmed by 2 bases and J by 3 bases, 10 bases remained unmatched.

The sample holds a few counts of this clone. This chain joins TRBV28 and TRBJ1-2; 8 positions match TRBD1. CDR1 and CDR2 (germline): MDHEN, SYDVKM. The CDR3 contains 14 residues. The V segment lost 5 bases and the J segment 11 bases; nucleotides outside the gene matches: 13. DNA of the CDR3: TGTGCCAGCAGTCTCGGGACAGGCCGTATTGGATACACCTTC. It yields the protein CASSLGTGRIGYTF.

The chain uses TRBV28 and TRBJ2-7; D not resolved. This CDR3 has 14 residues. Trimming took off 8 bases at V and 2 bases at J, with 16 bases between the two ends. In germline, CDR1 is MDHEN, CDR2 SYDVKM. DNA of the CDR3: TGTGCCAGCGGCCTAGGTTTCCATCCCTACGAGCAGTACTTC. Amino acid sequence: CASGLGFHPYEQYF.

The gene calls are TRBV6-5 and TRBJ2-5; 11 bases align to TRBD1. The CDR3 contains 13 residues. CDR1 is MNHEY and CDR2 is SVGAGI in the germline V gene. Trimming at V came to 6 bases and at J to 5 bases, leaving 2 bases not matched to a gene. The CDR3 sequence is CASRRDRGETQYF. The CDR3 bases are TGTGCCAGCAGGCGGGACAGGGGGGAGACCCAGTACTTC.

The rearrangement uses TRBV13 and TRBJ2-3; 8 bases are a match to TRBD1. CDR1 and CDR2 from the germline V gene are PRHDT and FYEKMQ (reference sequence). There are 15 residues in the CDR3. V shed 8 bases, J shed 4 bases, and the junction held 11 bases outside the gene matches. DNA for the CDR3: TGTGCCAGCGAATCGTCGACAGGGGTGGCAGATACGCAGTATTTT. Its protein product is CASESSTGVADTQYF.